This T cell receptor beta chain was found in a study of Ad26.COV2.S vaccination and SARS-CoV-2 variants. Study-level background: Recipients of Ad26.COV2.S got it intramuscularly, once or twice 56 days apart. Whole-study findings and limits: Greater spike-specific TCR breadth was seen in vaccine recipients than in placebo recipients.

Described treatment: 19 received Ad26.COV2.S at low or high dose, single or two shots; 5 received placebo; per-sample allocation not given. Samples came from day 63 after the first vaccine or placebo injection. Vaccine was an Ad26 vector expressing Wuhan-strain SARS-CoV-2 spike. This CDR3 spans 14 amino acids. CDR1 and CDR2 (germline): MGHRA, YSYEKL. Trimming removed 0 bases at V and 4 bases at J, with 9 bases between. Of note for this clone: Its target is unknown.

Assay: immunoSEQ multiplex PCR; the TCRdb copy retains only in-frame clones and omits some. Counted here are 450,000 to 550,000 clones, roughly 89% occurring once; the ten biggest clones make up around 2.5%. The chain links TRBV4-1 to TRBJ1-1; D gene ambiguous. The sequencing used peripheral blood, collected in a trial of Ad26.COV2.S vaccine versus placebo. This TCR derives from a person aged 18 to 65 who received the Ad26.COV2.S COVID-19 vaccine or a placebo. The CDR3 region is CASSQETRFTEAFF. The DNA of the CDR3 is TGCGCCAGCAGCCAAGAGACCAGGTTCACTGAAGCTTTCTTT.